The rows below give T cell receptor beta chains drawn from one sample of a study of T cell changes during pregnancy in multiple sclerosis. Sequencing was performed with immunoSEQ multiplex PCR; in TCRdb, only in-frame clones are kept and a portion is missing. In the table there are approximately 40,000 clones, roughly nine tenths of which are singletons. The source material was CD8+ T cells from peripheral blood mononuclear cells, sampled in the third trimester of pregnancy. All receptors derive from a female donor with multiple sclerosis, enrolled in a pregnancy study. Both conserved end residues are part of each CDR3. Fields, in order: CDR3 protein, CDR3 DNA, D gene, clone size, J gene, V gene. D genes are given only for firm matches. Where a row states a size, it is once, few, many or the class of an expanded clone; other rows omit it.

CASSGPGQPPNEQFF | TGTGCCAGCAGCGGTCCGGGACAGCCCCCCAATGAGCAGTTCTTC | TRBD1 | . | TRBJ2-1 | TRBV5-6
CASSAGLFYEQYF | TGTGCCAGCAGTGCCGGACTGTTCTACGAGCAGTACTTC | . | . | TRBJ2-7 | TRBV27
CASSYTTSGIYEQYF | TGTGCCAGCAGTTACACGACTAGCGGGATATACGAGCAGTACTTC | TRBD2 | . | TRBJ2-7 | TRBV27
CASSLSTSGIYEQYF | TGTGCCAGCAGTTTAAGCACTAGCGGAATTTACGAGCAGTACTTC | TRBD2 | . | TRBJ2-7 | TRBV27
CASSLTASGALEQFF | TGTGCCAGCAGCTTAACGGCCAGCGGGGCCTTGGAGCAGTTCTTC | TRBD2 | . | TRBJ2-1 | TRBV7-3
CASSILAGGDTQYF | TGTGCCAGTAGTATACTAGCGGGAGGGGATACGCAGTATTTT | TRBD2 | . | TRBJ2-3 | TRBV19
CASSLGRYNEQFF | TGTGCCAGCAGTTTAGGGCGATACAATGAGCAGTTCTTC | . | . | TRBJ2-1 | TRBV27
CASSRDSSLTQYF | TGTGCCAGCTCACGAGACAGCTCTCTAACCCAGTACTTC | . | once | TRBJ2-5 | TRBV27
CSVEVVGAITQYF | TGCAGCGTTGAAGTTGTGGGGGCTATTACGCAGTATTTT | . | . | TRBJ2-3 | TRBV29-1
CSVDQVGHGADTQYF | TGCAGCGTTGACCAAGTCGGGCACGGGGCAGATACGCAGTATTTT | . | . | TRBJ2-3 | TRBV29-1
CASSPVGNTEAFF | TGTGCCAGCAGCCCCGTCGGGAACACTGAAGCTTTCTTT | . | . | TRBJ1-1 | TRBV7-9
CASSYVDYTDTQYF | TGTGCCAGCAGTTATGTCGACTACACAGATACGCAGTATTTT | . | . | TRBJ2-3 | TRBV6-6
CASRRTSGTYNEQFF | TGTGCCAGCCGCCGGACTAGCGGAACGTACAATGAGCAGTTCTTC | TRBD2 | . | TRBJ2-1 | TRBV6-4
CASSQYSGSDEQFF | TGTGCCAGCAGCCAATATAGCGGGAGCGATGAGCAGTTCTTC | TRBD2 | . | TRBJ2-1 | TRBV4-2
CASSQPDRGIDEQYF | TGTGCCAGCAGCCAACCAGACAGGGGAATCGACGAGCAGTACTTC | TRBD1 | . | TRBJ2-7 | TRBV28
CASSEFGTSYRETQYF | TGTGCCAGCAGCGAGTTCGGGACTAGTTATCGGGAGACCCAGTACTTC | TRBD2 | . | TRBJ2-5 | TRBV13
CASSPDRVTDTQYF | TGTGCCAGCAGCCCCGACAGAGTCACAGATACGCAGTATTTT | . | . | TRBJ2-3 | TRBV6-5
CASSYGDRIQETQYF | TGTGCCAGCAGCTATGGGGACAGGATCCAAGAGACCCAGTACTTC | TRBD1 | . | TRBJ2-5 | TRBV7-8
CSVPDRVHGYTF | TGCAGCGTTCCGGACAGGGTCCATGGCTACACCTTC | TRBD1 | . | TRBJ1-2 | TRBV29-1
CASTYQVRDSNQPQHF | TGTGCCAGCACCTACCAAGTTAGAGATAGCAATCAGCCCCAGCATTTT | . | once | TRBJ1-5 | TRBV7-9
CASSRDRGPWTEAFF | TGTGCCAGCAGCCGGGACAGGGGGCCTTGGACTGAAGCTTTCTTT | TRBD1 | . | TRBJ1-1 | TRBV9
CASSSPGGRNNEQFF | TGTGCCAGTAGTTCCCCGGGGGGGAGGAACAATGAGCAGTTCTTC | TRBD2 | . | TRBJ2-1 | TRBV19
CASSLEQGELVQYF | TGTGCCAGCAGCTTAGAACAGGGGGAACTGGTGCAGTACTTC | TRBD1 | . | TRBJ2-7 | TRBV7-2
CASSQGTEMVF | TGCGCCAGCAGCCAGGGTACAGAGATGGTTTTT | . | . | TRBJ1-4 | TRBV4-3
CASSSREINYGYTF | TGTGCCAGTAGTAGTCGGGAGATTAACTATGGCTACACCTTC | . | . | TRBJ1-2 | TRBV19
CASSPFGEGNQPQHF | TGTGCCAGCAGCCCCTTTGGGGAGGGCAATCAGCCCCAGCATTTT | . | . | TRBJ1-5 | TRBV27
CASSDWGLGRGNEQYF | TGTGCCAGCAGTGATTGGGGGCTGGGAAGAGGTAACGAGCAGTACTTC | . | . | TRBJ2-7 | TRBV25-1
CASSSRGTGELFF | TGTGCCAGTAGTTCCCGAGGGACCGGGGAGCTGTTTTTT | . | . | TRBJ2-2 | TRBV19
CASSVDVGGPMDEQFF | TGTGCCAGCAGCGTAGATGTGGGAGGGCCTATGGATGAGCAGTTCTTC | TRBD2 | . | TRBJ2-1 | TRBV9
CASRGARTQYF | TGTGCCAGCAGGGGGGCTAGGACCCAGTACTTC | . | . | TRBJ2-5 | TRBV28
CASGHSGRAEQYF | TGTGCCAGCGGGCATAGCGGGAGGGCCGAGCAGTACTTC | TRBD2 | once | TRBJ2-7 | TRBV11-2
CATFFPGGGQETQYF | TGTGCCACATTCTTTCCGGGGGGGGGACAAGAGACCCAGTACTTC | TRBD2 | . | TRBJ2-5 | TRBV28
CASSQDREALWEQYF | TGCGCCAGCAGCCAAGATCGGGAAGCGCTCTGGGAGCAGTACTTC | . | . | TRBJ2-7 | TRBV5-1